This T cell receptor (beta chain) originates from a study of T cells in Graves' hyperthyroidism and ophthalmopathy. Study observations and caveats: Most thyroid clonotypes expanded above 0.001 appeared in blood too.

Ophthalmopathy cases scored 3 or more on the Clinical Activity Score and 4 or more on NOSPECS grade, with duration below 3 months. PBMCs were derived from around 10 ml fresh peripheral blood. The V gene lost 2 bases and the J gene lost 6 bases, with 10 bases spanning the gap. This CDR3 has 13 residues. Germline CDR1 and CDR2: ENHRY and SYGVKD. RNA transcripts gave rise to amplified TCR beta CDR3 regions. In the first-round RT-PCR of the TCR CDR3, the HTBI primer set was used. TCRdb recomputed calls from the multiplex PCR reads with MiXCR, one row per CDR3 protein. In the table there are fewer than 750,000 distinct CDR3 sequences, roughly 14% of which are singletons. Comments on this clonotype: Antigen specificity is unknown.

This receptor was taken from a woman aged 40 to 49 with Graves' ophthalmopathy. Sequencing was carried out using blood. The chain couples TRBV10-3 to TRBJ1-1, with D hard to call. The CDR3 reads CAISESDGAEAFF. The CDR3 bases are TGTGCCATCAGTGAGAGCGATGGCGCTGAAGCTTTCTTT.